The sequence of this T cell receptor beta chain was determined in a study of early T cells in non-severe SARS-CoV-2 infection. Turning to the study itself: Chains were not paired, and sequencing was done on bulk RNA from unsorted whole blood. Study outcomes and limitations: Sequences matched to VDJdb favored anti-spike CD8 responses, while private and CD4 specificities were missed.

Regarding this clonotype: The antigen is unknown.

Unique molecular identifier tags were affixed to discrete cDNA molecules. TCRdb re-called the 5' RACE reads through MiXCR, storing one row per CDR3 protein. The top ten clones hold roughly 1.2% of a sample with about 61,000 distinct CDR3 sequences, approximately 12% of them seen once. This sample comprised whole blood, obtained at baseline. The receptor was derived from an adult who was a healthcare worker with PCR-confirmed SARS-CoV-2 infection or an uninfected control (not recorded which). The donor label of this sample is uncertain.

The CDR3 coding sequence is TGTGCCAGCAGCCCCCTGGTTGGGTCGAACACTGAAGCTTTCTTT. As protein: CASSPLVGSNTEAFF. The chain couples TRBV9 to TRBJ1-1; the D is unclear. CDR3 length: 15 residues. Germline assignment: CDR1 SGDLS and CDR2 YYNGEE. Trimming took 4 bases from V and 1 from J, leaving 14 bases between them. Variable domain in full (rest from reference TRBV9 and TRBJ1-1): DSGVTQTPKHLITATGQRVTLRCSPRSGDLSVYWYQQSLDQGLQFLIQYYNGEERAKGNILERFSAQQFPDLHSELNLSSLELGDSALYFCASSPLVGSNTEAFFGQGTRLTVV.